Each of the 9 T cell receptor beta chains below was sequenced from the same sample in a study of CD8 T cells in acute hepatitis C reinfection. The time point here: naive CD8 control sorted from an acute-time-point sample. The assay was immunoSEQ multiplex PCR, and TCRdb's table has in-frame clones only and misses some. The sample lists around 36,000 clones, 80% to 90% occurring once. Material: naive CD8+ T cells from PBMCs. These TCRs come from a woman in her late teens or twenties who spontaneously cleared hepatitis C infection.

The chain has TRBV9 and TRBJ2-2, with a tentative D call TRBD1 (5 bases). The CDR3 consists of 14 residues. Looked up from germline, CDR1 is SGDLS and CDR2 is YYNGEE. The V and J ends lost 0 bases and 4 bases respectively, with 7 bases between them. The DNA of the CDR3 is TGTGCCAGCAGCGTAGGGGGCCTCACCGGGGAGCTGTTTTTT. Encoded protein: CASSVGGLTGELFF.

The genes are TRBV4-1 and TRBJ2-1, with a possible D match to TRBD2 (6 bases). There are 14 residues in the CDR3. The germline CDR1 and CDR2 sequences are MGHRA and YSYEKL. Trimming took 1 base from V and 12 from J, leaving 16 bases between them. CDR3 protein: CASSQALQLGGQFF. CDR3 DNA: TGCGCCAGCAGCCAAGCACTTCAGCTGGGGGGGCAGTTCTTC.

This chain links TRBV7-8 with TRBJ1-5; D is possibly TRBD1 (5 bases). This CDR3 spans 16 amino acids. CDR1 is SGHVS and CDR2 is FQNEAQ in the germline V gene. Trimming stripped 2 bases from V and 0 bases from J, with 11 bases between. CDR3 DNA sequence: TGTGCCAGCAGCTTATGGGGGGTCCTTAGCAATCAGCCCCAGCATTTT. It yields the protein CASSLWGVLSNQPQHF.

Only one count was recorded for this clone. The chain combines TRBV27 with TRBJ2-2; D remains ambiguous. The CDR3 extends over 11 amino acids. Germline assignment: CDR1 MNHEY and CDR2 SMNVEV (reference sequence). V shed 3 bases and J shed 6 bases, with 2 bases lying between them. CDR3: CASSFAGELFF. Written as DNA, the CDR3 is TGTGCCAGCAGTTTTGCCGGGGAGCTGTTTTTT.

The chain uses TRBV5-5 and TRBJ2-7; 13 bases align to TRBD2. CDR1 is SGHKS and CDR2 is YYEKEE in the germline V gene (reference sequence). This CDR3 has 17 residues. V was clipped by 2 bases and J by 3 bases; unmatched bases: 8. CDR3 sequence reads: CASSFSGLAGAFYEQYF. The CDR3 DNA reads TGTGCCAGCAGCTTTTCTGGACTAGCGGGAGCGTTCTACGAGCAGTACTTC.

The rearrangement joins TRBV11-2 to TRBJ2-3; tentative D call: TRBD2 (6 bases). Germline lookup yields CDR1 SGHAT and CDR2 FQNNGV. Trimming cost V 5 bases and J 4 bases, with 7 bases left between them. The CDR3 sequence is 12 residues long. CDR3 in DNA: TGTGCCAGCAGCCGGAGGGCAGATACGCAGTATTTT. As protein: CASSRRADTQYF.

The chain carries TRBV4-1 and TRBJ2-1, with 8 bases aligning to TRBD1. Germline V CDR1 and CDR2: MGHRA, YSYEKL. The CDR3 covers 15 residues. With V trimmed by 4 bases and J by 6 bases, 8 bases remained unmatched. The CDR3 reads CASSPQGQGSNEQFF. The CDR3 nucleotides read TGCGCCAGCAGCCCCCAAGGACAGGGAAGCAATGAGCAGTTCTTC.

CDR3 nucleotide sequence: TGTGCCAGCAGTTCCTGGACAGGGGGCTTCTCTGAAGCTTTCTTT. Protein sequence: CASSSWTGGFSEAFF. The J gene is TRBJ1-1, the V gene TRBV27; TRBD1 aligns across 11 bases. CDR1 is MNHEY, CDR2 SMNVEV, per germline (reference sequence). The CDR3 covers 15 residues. The junction had 7 bases not matched to a gene; V was cut back by 4 bases and J by 6 bases.

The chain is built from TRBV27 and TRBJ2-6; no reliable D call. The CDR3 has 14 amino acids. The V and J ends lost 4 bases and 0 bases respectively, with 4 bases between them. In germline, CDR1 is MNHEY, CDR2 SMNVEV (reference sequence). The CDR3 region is CASSSTSGANVLTF. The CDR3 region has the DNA TGTGCCAGCAGTTCGACCTCTGGGGCCAACGTCCTGACTTTC.